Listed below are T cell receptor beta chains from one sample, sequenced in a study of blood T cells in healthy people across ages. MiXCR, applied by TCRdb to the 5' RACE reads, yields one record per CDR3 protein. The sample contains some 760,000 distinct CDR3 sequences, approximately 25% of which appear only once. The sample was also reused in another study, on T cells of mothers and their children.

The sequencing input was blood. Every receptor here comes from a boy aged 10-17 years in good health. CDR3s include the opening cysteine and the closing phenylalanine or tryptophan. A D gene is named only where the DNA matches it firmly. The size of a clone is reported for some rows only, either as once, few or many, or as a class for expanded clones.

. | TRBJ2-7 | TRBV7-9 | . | TGTGCCAGCAGCATGGACGGAACTCACGAGCAGTACTTC | CASSMDGTHEQYF
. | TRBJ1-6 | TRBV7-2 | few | TGTGCCAGCAGCTCCATTGACCTAATTTCACCCCTCCACTTT | CASSSIDLISPLHF
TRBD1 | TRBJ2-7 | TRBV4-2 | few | TGTGCCAGCAGCTCAAGACAGGGCCCCTCCTACGAGCAGTACTTC | CASSSRQGPSYEQYF
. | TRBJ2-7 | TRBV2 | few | TGTGCCAGCAGTGAAGTAGGGGATTCCCCCTACGAGCAGTACTTC | CASSEVGDSPYEQYF
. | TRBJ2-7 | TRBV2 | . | TGTGCCAGCAGTGGGCGAGCCGTGACGCCCTACGAGCAGTACTTC | CASSGRAVTPYEQYF
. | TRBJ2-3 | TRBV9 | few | TGTGCCAGCAGCGTAAGGGCTTCCCTCACAGATACGCAGTATTTT | CASSVRASLTDTQYF
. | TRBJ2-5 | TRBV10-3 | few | TGTGCCATCTCCGAGGGGGGGGATCAAGAGACCCAGTACTTC | CAISEGGDQETQYF
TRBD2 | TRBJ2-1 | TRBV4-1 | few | TGCGCCAGCAGCCAAGTCGGACTAGCTGAGCAGTTCTTC | CASSQVGLAEQFF
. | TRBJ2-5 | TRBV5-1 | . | TGCGCCAGCAGCTTGCCTAACCCGGATCAAGAGACCCAGTACTTC | CASSLPNPDQETQYF
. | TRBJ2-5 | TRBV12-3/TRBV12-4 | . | TGTGCCAGCAGCCAAGTCAGGTCCCAAGAGACCCAGTACTTC | CASSQVRSQETQYF
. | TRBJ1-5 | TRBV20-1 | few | TGCAGTGCTACGGGCAGGGAGAATGGCAATCAGCCCCAGCATTTT | CSATGRENGNQPQHF
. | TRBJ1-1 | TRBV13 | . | TGTGCCAGCAGTTTATATCCCGTCGCTTTCTTT | CASSLYPVAFF
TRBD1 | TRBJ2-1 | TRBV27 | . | TGTGCCAGCGGCCGAGGACAGGTCAGCTCCTACAATGAGCAGTTCTTC | CASGRGQVSSYNEQFF
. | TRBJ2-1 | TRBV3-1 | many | TGTGCCAGCAGCCAGTACGGCGGAAATGAGCAGTTCTTC | CASSQYGGNEQFF
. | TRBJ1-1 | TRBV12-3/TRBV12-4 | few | TGTGCCAGCAGTTTAGATACGACTCCTGAAGCTTTCTTT | CASSLDTTPEAFF
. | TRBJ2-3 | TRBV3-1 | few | TGTGCCAGCAGCCAATTTCAGCCTAGGCCCACAGATACGCAGTATTTT | CASSQFQPRPTDTQYF
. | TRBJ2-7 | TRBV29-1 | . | TGCAGCGTCGAAGGAGGCAGGCGCGAGCAGTACTTC | CSVEGGRREQYF
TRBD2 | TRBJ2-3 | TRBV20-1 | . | TGCAGTGCTAGAGGTGGGAATAGCGGGGGGCGCACAGATACGCAGTATTTT | CSARGGNSGGRTDTQYF
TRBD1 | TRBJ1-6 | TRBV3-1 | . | TGTGCCGGCAGCCAAGGGGACAGGGCGCAAAACTTT | CAGSQGDRAQNF
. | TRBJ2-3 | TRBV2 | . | TGTGCCAGCAGTGAAGGGCAGGGTTGGTCCACAGATACGCAGTATTTT | CASSEGQGWSTDTQYF
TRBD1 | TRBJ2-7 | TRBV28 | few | TGTGCCAGCAGTTTCTTACCGGACAGGGTCAACTACGAGCAGTACTTC | CASSFLPDRVNYEQYF
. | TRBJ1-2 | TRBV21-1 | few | TGTGCCAGCACCTGTTCAGGCACAGGGAACAACTATGGCTACACCTTC | CASTCSGTGNNYGYTF
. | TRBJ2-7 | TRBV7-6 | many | TGTGCCAGCAGCCAGGGCCTATCCTACGAGCAGTACTTC | CASSQGLSYEQYF
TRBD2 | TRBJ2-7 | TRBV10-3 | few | TGTGCCATCAGTGATCATAGCGGGGGAGCCTACGAGCAGTACTTC | CAISDHSGGAYEQYF
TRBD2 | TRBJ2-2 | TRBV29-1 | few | TGCAGCGTCATCCTAGCGGGGAACACCGGGGAGCTGTTTTTT | CSVILAGNTGELFF
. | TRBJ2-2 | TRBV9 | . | TGTGCCAGCAACAGCAGGAACACCGGGGAGCTGTTTTTT | CASNSRNTGELFF
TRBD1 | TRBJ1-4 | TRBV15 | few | TGTGCCACCAGCAGAGAACAGGGACAGGAAAAACTGTTTTTT | CATSREQGQEKLFF
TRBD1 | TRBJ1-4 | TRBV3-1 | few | TGTGCCAGCAGCCATGGACAGGGGCTATCGAAGGAAAAACTGTTTTTT | CASSHGQGLSKEKLFF
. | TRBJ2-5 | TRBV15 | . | TGTGCCACCAGCAGAGATCCCCCATCTTACCAAGAGACCCAGTACTTC | CATSRDPPSYQETQYF
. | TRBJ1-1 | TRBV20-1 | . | TGCAGTGCTAGAGATAGGTTTAGACAGGAGCCTTTCTTT | CSARDRFRQEPFF
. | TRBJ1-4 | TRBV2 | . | TGTGCCAGCAGTGGGAGATCGACAGCAACTAGTGAAAAACTGTTTTTT | CASSGRSTATSEKLFF
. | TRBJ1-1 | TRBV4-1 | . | TGCGCCAGCAGCCTCCGGGGGGCAGGGGAAAGGACTGAAGCTTTCTTT | CASSLRGAGERTEAFF
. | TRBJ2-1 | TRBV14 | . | TGTGCCAGCAGTTCCTCCCTCAATGAGCAGTTCTTC | CASSSSLNEQFF
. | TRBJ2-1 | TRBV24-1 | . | TGTGCCACCAGTGATCCTGGGAATCCCAATGAGCAGTTCTTC | CATSDPGNPNEQFF